The entry below gives a single T cell receptor beta chain sequence along with its context. Its specificity is unknown. The data derive from a study of T cells in Graves' hyperthyroidism and ophthalmopathy. Study-wide context: Peripheral blood collection took place at initial diagnosis, before any treatment.

TCR beta CDR3 regions were amplified from RNA transcripts. A first-round RT-PCR of the TCR CDR3 used the HTBI primer set. TCRdb called the multiplex PCR reads again in MiXCR, with one record for every CDR3 protein. The sample shows around 520,000 distinct CDR3 sequences, approximately 25% of them seen only once. General study results and limits: Ophthalmopathy was predicted by the model a median of approximately six months ahead of onset.

V dropped 7 bases and J dropped 0 bases, with 12 bases sitting between them. Germline values: CDR1 SNHLY, CDR2 FYNNEI. The length of the CDR3 is 14 residues. Patients showing uncontrolled infection, other autoimmune disease, pregnancy or lactation were ineligible. The sample comprised blood. The chain employs TRBV2 and TRBJ1-1; D is perhaps TRBD1 (6 bases). The sequence was obtained from a woman aged 25 to 39 with Graves' ophthalmopathy. The CDR3 spells CASKKDSLNTEAFF. DNA for the CDR3: TGTGCCAGCAAAAAGGACAGCTTGAACACTGAAGCTTTCTTT.